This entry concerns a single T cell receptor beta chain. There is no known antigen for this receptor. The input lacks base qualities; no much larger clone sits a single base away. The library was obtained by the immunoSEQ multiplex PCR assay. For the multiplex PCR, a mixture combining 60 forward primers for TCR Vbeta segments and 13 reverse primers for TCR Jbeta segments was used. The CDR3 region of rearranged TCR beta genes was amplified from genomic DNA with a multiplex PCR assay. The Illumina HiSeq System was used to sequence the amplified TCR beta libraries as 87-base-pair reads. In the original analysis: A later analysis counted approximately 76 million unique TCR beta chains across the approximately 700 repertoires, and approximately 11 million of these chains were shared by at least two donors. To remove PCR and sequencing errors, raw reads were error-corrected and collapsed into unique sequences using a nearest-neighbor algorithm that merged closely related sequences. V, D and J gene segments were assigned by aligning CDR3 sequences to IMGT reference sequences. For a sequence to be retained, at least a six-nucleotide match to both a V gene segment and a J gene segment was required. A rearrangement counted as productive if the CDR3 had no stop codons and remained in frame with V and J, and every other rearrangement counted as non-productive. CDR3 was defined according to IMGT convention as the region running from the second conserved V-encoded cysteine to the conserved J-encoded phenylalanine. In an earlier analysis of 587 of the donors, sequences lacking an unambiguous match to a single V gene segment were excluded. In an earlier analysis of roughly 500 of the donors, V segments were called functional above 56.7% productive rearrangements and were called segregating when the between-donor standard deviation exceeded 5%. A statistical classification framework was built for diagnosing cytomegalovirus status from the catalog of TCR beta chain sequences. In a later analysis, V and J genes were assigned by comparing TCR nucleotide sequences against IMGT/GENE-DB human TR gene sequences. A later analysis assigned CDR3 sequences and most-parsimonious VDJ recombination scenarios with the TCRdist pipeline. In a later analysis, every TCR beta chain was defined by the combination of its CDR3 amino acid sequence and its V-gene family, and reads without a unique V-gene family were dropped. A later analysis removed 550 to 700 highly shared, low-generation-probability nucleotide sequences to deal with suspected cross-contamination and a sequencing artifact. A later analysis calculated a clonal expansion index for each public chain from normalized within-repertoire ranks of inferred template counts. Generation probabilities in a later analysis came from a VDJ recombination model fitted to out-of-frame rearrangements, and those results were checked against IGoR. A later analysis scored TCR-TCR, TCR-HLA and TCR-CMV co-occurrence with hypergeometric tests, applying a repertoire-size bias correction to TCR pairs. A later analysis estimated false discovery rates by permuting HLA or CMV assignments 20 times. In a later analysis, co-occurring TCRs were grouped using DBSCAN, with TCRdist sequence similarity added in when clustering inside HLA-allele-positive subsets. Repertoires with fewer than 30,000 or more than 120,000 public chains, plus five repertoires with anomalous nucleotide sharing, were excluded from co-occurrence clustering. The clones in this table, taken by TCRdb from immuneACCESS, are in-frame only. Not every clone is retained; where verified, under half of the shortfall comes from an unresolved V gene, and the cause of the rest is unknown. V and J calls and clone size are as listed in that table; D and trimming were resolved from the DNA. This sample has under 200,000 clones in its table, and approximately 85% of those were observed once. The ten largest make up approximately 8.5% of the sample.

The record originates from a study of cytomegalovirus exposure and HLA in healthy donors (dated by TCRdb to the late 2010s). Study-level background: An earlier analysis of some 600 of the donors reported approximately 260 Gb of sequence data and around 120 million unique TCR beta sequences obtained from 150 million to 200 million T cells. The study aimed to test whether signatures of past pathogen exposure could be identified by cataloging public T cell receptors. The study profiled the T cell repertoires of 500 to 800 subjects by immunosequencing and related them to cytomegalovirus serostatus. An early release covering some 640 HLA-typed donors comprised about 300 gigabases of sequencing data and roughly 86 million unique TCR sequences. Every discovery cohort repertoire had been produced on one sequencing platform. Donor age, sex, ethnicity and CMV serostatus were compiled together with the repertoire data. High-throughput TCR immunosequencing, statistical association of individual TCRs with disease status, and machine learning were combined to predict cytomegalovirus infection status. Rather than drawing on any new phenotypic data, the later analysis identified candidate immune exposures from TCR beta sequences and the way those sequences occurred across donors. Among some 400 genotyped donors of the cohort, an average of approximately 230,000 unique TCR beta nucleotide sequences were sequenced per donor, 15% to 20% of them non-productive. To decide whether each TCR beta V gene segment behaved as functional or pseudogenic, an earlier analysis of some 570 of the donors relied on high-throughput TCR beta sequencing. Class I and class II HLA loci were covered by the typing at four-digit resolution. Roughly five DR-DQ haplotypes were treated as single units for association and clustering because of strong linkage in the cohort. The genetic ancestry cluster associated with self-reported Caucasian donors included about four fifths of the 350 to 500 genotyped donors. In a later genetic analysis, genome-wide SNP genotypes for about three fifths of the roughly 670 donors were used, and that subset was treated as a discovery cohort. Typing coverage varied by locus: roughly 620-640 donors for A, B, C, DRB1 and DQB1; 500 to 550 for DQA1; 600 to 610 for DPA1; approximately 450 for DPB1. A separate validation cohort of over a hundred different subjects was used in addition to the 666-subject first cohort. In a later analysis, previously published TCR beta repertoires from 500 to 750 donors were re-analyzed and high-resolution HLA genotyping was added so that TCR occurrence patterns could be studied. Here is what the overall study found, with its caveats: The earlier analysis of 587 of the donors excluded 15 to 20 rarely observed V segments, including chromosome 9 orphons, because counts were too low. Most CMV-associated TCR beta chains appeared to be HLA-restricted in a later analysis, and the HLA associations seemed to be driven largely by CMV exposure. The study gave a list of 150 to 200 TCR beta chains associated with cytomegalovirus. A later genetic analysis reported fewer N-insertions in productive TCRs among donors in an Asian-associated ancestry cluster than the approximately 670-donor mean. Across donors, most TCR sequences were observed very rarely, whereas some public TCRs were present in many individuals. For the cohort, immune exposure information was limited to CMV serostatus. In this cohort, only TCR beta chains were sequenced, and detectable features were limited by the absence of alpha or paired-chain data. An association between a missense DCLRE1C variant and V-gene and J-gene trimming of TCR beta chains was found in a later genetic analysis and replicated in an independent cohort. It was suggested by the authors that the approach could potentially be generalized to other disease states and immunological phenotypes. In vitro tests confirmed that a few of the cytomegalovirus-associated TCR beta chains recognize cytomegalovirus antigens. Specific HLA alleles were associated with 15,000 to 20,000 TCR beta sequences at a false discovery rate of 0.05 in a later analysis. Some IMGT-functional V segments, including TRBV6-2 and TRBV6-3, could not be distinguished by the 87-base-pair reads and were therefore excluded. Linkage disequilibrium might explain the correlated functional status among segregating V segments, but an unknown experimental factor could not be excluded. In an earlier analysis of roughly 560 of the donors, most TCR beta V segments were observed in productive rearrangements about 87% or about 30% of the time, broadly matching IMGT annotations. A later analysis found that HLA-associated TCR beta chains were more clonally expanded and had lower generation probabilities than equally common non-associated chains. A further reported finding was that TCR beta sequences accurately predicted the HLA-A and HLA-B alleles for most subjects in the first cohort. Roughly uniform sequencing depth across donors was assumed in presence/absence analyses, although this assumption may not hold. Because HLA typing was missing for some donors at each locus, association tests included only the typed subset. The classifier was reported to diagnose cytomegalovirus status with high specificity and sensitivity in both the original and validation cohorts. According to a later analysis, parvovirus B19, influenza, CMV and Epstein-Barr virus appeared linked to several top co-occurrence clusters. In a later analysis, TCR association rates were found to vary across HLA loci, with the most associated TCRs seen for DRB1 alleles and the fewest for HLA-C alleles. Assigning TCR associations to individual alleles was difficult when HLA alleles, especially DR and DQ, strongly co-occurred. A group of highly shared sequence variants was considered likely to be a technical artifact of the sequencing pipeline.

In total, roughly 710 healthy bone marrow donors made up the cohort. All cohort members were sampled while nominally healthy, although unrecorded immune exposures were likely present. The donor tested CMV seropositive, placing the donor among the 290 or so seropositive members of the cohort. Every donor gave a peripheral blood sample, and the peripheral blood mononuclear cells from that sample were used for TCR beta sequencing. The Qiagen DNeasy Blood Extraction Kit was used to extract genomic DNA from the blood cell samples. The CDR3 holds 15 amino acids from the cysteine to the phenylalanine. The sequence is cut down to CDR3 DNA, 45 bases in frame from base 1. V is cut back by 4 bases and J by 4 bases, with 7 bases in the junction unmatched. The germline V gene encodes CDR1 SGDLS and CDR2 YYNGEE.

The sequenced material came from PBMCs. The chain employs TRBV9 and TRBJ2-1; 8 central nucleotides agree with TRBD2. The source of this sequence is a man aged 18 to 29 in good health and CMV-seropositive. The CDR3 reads CASSFGGEPYNEQFF. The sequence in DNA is TGTGCCAGCAGCTTCGGGGGGGAACCTTACAATGAGCAGTTCTTC.